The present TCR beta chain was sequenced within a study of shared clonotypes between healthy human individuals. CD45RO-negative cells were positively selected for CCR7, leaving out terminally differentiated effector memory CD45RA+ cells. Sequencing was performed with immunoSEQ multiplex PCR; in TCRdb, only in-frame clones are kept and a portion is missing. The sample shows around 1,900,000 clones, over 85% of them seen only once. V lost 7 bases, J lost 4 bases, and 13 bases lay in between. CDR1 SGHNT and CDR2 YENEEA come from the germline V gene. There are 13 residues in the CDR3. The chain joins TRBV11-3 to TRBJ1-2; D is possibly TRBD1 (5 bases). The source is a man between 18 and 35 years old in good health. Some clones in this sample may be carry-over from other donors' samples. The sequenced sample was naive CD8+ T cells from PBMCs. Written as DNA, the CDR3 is TGTGCCAGCATTCTGGGGCAGCCCTATGGCTACACCTTC. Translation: CASILGQPYGYTF.